These 9 T cell receptor beta chains share one sample of origin, sequenced in a study of T cells in Graves' hyperthyroidism and ophthalmopathy. Amplified TCR beta CDR3 regions derived from RNA transcripts. In the first-round RT-PCR of the TCR CDR3, the HTBI primer set was used. Using its own MiXCR run on the multiplex PCR reads, TCRdb lists one record per CDR3 protein. The repertoire has about 35,000 distinct CDR3 sequences, about 49% of them found once; the top ten carry roughly 6.2%. Sequences were obtained from blood. The receptors were sampled from a woman aged 45-60 years with Graves' hyperthyroidism that later progressed to Graves' ophthalmopathy.

The sample holds many counts of this clonotype. The V and J genes are TRBV7-2 and TRBJ1-5, with no clear D. With 0 bases removed from V and 8 bases from J, the gap between germline ends came to 8 bases. Germline values: CDR1 SGHTA, CDR2 FQGNSA. This CDR3 region has 13 residues. CDR3 DNA sequence: TGTGCCAGCAGCTTAGCGAGGGAGGAGCCCCAGCATTTT. It is translated as CASSLAREEPQHF.

The rearrangement uses TRBV6-6 and TRBJ2-5, with 8 bases lining up with TRBD1. Looked up from germline, CDR1 is MNHNY and CDR2 is SVGAGI (reference sequence). The CDR3 is 16 residues long. V shed 2 bases, J shed 2 bases, and the junction held 7 bases outside the gene matches. CDR3 region: CASSYTDRGQQETQYF. The CDR3 DNA reads as TGTGCCAGCAGTTACACAGACAGGGGCCAACAAGAGACCCAGTACTTC.

The chain has TRBV12-3 or TRBV12-4 and TRBJ2-5; TRBD2 agrees at 14 bases. There are 18 residues in the CDR3. The ends lost 4 bases at V and 3 bases at J; junction bases unmatched: 10. CDR3 DNA sequence: TGTGCCAGCAGTTCAGGGACTAGCGGGGGCCCTACGAAAGAGACCCAGTACTTC. Translation: CASSSGTSGGPTKETQYF.

This clonotype is categorized as medium-sized. This sequence joins TRBV20-1 and TRBJ2-7; TRBD2 aligns across 8 bases. V shed 3 bases and J 7 bases; nucleotides not matched to a gene: 8. There are 13 residues in the CDR3. Germline-derived CDR1 and CDR2 are DFQATT and SNEGSKA (reference sequence). The DNA of the CDR3 is TGCAGTGCTAGGGCGGGGCGGGAGGATGAGCAGTACTTC. This sequence encodes CSARAGREDEQYF.

The sample holds many counts of this clonotype. This sequence joins TRBV3-1 and TRBJ1-6; D not certain. Per germline, CDR1 LGHDT and CDR2 YNNKEL (reference sequence). This CDR3 is built from 16 residues. Trimming removed 2 bases at V and 6 bases at J, with 14 bases between. The CDR3 protein is CASSQNRRQLNSPLHF. The CDR3 DNA reads as TGTGCCAGCAGCCAAAACCGGAGGCAGCTTAATTCACCCCTCCACTTT.

Comments on this clonotype: Without the conserved terminal phenylalanine or tryptophan, this CDR3 likely stems from a read error. The chain links TRBV4-1 to TRBJ1-2; TRBD1 aligns across 10 bases. The CDR3 is made up of 13 amino acids. Germline CDR1 is MGHRA and CDR2 is YSYEKL. CDR3 in amino acids: CACSRQGADGYTS. Written as DNA, the CDR3 is TGCGCCTGCAGCCGACAGGGGGCTGATGGCTACACCTCC.

The chain employs TRBV20-1 and TRBJ1-2; 9 positions agree with TRBD1. Trimming took 6 bases from V and 4 from J; bases not matched to a gene: 15. This CDR3 contains 16 residues. Germline CDR1 reads DFQATT; CDR2 reads SNEGSKA (reference sequence). In DNA, the CDR3 is TGCAGTGCGATATTCCGGGACAGGGAGCGTTCCTATGGCTACACCTTC. Translation: CSAIFRDRERSYGYTF.

This rearrangement joins TRBV7-2 to TRBJ1-6, with D hard to call. The CDR3 is 13 amino acids. CDR1 is SGHTA, CDR2 FQGNSA, per germline. V lost 3 bases, J lost 7 bases, and 7 bases lay in between. CDR3 DNA: TGTGCCAGCAGCTTTCTGGGGAATTCACCCCTCCACTTT. It is translated as CASSFLGNSPLHF.

This clonotype was detected only a few times. The chain carries TRBV18 and TRBJ1-1; no firm D call. There are 15 residues in the CDR3. Trimming pared 0 bases from V and 1 base from J, leaving 9 bases between. Germline assignment: CDR1 KGHSH and CDR2 LQKENI. DNA for the CDR3: TGTGCCAGCTCACCACCGAGTGTGCGGAACACTGAAGCTTTCTTT. This codes for CASSPPSVRNTEAFF.